This T cell receptor (beta chain) was captured in a study of CD4 T cells in relation to SARS-CoV-2 and coronaviruses. The overall study: Controls used an HIV-1 Nef peptide pool or no peptide.

CD4+ T cells from unexposed donors were obtained before the COVID-19 pandemic (2011-2018). After less than 11 days of culture, CD4+ T cells were isolated. As concerns this clone: Antigen: not known.

Some clones are missing from TCRdb's copy, which holds only in-frame ones; the method was immunoSEQ multiplex PCR. The table has around 20,000 clones, around 75% seen once; the top ten hold 12%. CDR1 is DFQATT, CDR2 SNEGSKA, per germline (reference sequence). V lost 3 bases and J lost 5, with 4 bases in between. The CDR3 has 10 amino acids. This clonotype was sampled from a human donor in good health. Sequencing was carried out using CD4+ T cells from PBMCs, cultured in vitro. The chain combines TRBV20-1 with TRBJ1-1; no definite D call. CDR3 DNA sequence: TGCAGTGCTAGTGGTACTGAAGCTTTCTTT. Translating gives CSASGTEAFF.